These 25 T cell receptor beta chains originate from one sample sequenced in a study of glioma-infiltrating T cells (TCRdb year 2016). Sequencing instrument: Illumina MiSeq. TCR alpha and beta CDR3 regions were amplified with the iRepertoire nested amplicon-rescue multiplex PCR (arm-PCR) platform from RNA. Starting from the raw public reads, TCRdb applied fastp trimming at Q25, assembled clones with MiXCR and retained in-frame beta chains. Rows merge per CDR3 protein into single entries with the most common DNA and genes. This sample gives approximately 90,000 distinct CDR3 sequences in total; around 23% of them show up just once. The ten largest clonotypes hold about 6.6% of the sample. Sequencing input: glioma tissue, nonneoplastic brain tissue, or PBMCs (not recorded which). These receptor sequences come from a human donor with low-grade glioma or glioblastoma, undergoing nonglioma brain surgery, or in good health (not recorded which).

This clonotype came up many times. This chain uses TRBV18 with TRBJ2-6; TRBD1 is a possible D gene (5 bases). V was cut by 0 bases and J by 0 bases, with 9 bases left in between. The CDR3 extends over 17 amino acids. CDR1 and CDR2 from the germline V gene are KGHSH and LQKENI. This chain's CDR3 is CASSPPWGGSGANVLTF. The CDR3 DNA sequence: TGTGCCAGCTCACCACCGTGGGGCGGCTCTGGGGCCAACGTCCTGACTTTC.

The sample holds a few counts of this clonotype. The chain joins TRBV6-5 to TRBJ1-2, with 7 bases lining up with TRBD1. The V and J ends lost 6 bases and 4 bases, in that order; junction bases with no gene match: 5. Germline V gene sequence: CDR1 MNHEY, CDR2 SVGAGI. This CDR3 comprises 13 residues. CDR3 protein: CASSARQGYGYTF. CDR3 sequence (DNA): TGTGCCAGCAGCGCCAGACAGGGCTATGGCTACACCTTC.

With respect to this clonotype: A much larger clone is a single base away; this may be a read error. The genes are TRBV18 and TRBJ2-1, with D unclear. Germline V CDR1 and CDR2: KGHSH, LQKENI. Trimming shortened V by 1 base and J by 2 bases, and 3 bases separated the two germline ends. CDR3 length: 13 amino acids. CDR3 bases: TGTGCCAGCTCACCACACGCCTACAATGAGCAGTTCTTC. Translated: CASSPHAYNEQFF. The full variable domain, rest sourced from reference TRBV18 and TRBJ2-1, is NAGVMQNPRHLVRRRGQEARLRCSPMKGHSHVYWYRQLPEEGLKFMVYLQKENIIDESGMPKERFSAEFPKEGPSILRIQQVVRGDSAAYFCASSPHAYNEQFFGPGTRLTVL.

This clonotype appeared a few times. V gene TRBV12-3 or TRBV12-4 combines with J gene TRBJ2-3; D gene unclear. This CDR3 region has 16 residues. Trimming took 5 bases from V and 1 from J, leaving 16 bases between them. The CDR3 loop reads CASSRVKGKGTDTQYF. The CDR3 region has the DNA TGTGCCAGCAGTCGAGTTAAGGGCAAGGGCACAGATACGCAGTATTTT.

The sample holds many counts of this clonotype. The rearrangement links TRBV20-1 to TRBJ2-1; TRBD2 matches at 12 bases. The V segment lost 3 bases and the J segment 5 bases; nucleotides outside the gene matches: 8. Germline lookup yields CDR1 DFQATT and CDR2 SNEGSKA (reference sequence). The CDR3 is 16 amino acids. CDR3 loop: CSASPRLAGEHNEQFF. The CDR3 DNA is TGCAGTGCTAGCCCGCGACTAGCGGGAGAACACAATGAGCAGTTCTTC.

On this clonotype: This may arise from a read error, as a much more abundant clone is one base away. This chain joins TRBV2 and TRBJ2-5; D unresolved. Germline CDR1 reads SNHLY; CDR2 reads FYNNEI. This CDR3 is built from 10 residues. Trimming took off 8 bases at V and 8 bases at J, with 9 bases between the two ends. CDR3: CASSSDTQYF. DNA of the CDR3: TGTGCCAGCTCGTCCGATACCCAGTACTTC.

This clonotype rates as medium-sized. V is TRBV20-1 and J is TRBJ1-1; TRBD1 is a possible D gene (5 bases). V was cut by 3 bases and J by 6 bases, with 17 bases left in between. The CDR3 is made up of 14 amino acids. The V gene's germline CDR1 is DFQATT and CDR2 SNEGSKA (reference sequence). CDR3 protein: CSARETAFGPEAFF. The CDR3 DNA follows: TGCAGTGCTAGGGAGACAGCCTTTGGACCTGAAGCTTTCTTT.

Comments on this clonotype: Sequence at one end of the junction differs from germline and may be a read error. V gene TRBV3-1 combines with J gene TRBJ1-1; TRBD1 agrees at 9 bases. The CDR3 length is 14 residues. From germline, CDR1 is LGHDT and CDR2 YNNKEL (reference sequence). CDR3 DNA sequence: TGTGCCAGCAGAGAGGGGACAGGGAACACTAAAGCTTTCTTT. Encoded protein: CASREGTGNTKAFF.

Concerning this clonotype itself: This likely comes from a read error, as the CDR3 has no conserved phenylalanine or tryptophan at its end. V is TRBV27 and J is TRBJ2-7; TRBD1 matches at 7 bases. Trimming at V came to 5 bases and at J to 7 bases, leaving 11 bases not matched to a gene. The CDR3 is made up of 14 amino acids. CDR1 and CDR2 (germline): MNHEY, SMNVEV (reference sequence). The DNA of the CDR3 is TGTGCCAGCAGTCGGAAGACAGGGTTAGGTGAGCAGTACCTC. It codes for CASSRKTGLGEQYL.

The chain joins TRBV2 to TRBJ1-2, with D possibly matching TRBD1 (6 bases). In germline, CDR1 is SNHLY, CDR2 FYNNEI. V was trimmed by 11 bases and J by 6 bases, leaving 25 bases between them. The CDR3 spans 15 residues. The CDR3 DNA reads TGTGCCGGCGTCGAGGGGACAATCCGTCGCGATGGCTACACCTTC. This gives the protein CAGVEGTIRRDGYTF.

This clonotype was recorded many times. CDR3 DNA sequence: TGTGCCAGCAGTTATGAGGGACTAGCAAACAATGAGCAGTTCTTC. Encoded protein: CASSYEGLANNEQFF. V usage is TRBV6-1 and J usage is TRBJ2-1, with TRBD2 matching 9 bases. Germline trimming cut 5 bases from V and 5 bases from J; bases unmatched to any gene: 7. The CDR3 totals 15 residues. Germline V gene lookup returns CDR1 MNHNS and CDR2 SASEGT.

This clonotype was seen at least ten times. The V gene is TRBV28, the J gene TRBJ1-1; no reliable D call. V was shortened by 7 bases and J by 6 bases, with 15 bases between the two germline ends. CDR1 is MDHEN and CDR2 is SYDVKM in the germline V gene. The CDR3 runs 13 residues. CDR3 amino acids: CASILGRRAEAFF. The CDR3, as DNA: TGTGCCAGCATCCTCGGGCGACGGGCTGAAGCTTTCTTT.

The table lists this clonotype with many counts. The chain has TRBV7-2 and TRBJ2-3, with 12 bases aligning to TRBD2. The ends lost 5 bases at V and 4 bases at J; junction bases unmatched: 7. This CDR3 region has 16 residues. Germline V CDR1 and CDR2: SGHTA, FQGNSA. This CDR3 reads CASSQRLAGAADTQYF. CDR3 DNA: TGTGCCAGCAGCCAACGACTAGCGGGGGCCGCAGATACGCAGTATTTT.

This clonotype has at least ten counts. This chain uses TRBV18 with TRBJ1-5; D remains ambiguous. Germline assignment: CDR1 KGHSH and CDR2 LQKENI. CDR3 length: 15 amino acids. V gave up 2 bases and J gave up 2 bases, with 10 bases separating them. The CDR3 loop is CASSPGSVRNQPQHF. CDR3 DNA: TGTGCCAGCTCACCAGGATCGGTCCGCAATCAGCCCCAGCATTTT.

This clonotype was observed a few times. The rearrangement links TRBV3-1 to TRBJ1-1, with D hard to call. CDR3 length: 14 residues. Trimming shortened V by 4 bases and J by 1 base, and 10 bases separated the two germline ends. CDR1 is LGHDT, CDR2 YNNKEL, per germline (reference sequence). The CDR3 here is CASSPLTKNTEAFF. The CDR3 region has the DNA TGTGCCAGCAGCCCCCTGACGAAGAACACTGAAGCTTTCTTT.

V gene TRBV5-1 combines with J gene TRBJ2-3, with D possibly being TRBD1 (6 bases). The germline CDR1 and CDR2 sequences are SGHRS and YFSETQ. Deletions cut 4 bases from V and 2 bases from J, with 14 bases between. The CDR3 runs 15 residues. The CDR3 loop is CASSVSGTTTDTQYF. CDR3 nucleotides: TGCGCCAGCAGCGTATCCGGGACAACCACAGATACGCAGTATTTT.

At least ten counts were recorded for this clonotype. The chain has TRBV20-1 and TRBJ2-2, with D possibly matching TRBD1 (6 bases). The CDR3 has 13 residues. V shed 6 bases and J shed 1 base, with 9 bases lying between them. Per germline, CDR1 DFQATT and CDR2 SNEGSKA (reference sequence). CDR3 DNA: TGCAGTGCCACGGACAGGAACACCGGGGAGCTGTTTTTT. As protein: CSATDRNTGELFF.

This CDR3 reads CASSLWRGVNTGELFF. The CDR3 DNA sequence: TGTGCCAGCAGTCTATGGCGGGGGGTGAACACCGGGGAGCTGTTTTTT. The chain is built from TRBV12-3 or TRBV12-4 and TRBJ2-2; 8 bases match TRBD2. This CDR3 region has 16 residues. The ends lost 5 bases at V and 1 base at J; junction bases unmatched: 6.

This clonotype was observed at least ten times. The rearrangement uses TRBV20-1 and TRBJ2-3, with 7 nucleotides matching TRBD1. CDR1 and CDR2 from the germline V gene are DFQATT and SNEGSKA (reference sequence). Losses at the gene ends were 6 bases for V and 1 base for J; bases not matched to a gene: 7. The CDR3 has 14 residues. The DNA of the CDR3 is TGCAGTGCCACAGCCGGGACAGGCACAGATACGCAGTATTTT. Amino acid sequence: CSATAGTGTDTQYF.

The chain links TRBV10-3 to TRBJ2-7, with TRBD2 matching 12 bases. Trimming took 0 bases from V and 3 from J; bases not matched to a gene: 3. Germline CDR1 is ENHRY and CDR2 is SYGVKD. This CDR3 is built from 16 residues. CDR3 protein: CAISESTSGRFYEQYF. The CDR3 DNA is TGTGCCATCAGTGAGTCTACTAGCGGGAGGTTCTACGAGCAGTACTTC.

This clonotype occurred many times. The CDR3 protein is CASRPTGLGEQYF. The CDR3 DNA follows: TGCGCCAGCAGGCCTACAGGGTTAGGCGAGCAGTACTTC. V is TRBV4-1 and J is TRBJ2-7; D possibly corresponds to TRBD1 (6 bases). The V and J ends lost 6 bases and 6 bases respectively, with 15 bases between them. This CDR3 contains 13 residues. The V gene's germline CDR1 is MGHRA and CDR2 YSYEKL.

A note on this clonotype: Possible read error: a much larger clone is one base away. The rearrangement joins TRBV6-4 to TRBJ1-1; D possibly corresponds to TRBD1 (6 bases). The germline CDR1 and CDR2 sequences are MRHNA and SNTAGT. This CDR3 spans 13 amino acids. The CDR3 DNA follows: TGTGCCGGCAGTGCAGGGGCAAGGACTGAAGCTTTCTTT. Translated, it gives CAGSAGARTEAFF.

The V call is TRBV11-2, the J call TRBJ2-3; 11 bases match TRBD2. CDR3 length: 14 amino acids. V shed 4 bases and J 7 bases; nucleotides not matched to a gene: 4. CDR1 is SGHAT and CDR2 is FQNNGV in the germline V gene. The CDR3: CASSYSGGAYTQYF. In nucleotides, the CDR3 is TGTGCCAGCAGCTATAGCGGGGGGGCCTATACGCAGTATTTT.

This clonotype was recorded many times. CDR3 amino acids: CASGNNQPQHF. CDR3 in DNA: TGTGCCAGCGGGAACAATCAGCCCCAGCATTTT. J is TRBJ1-5 and V is TRBV6-2 or TRBV6-3; D gene uncertain. Between the trimmed V and J ends, which lost 8 bases and 3 bases, there was a span of 5 bases. Germline CDR1 is MNHEY and CDR2 is SVGEGT. This CDR3 has 11 amino acids.

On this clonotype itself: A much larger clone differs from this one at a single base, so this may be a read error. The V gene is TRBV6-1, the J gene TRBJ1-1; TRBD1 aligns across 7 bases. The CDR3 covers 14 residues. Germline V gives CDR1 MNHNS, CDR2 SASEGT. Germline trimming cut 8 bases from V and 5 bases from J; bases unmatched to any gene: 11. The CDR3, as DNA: TGTGCCAGCGGGCCCAACAGGGGAACGACTGAAGCTTTCTTT. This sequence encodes CASGPNRGTTEAFF.